This entry features one T cell receptor (beta chain) sequence. Its specificity is unknown. This record comes from a study of T cells after yellow fever vaccination. Study-wide results and limits: The CD4 compartment and the CD8 compartment contained a small share of clonotypes in common. The study re-detected most primary-vaccination clones after the booster (roughly 96% CD4, approximately 88% CD8).

In making TCR cDNA, 5'RACE template switching added a universal primer site and UMIs to it. TCRdb redid the calling of the 5' RACE reads with MiXCR, one entry per CDR3 protein. The repertoire includes about 130,000 distinct CDR3 sequences, around 9.8% of them detected once, and 40% sits in the top ten. This CDR3 region has 15 residues. Trimming removed 7 bases from V and 0 bases from J; junction bases left unmatched: 4. The sequence derives from a young man who received the YFV17D yellow fever vaccine. This sample comprised CD8+ T cells sorted from PBMCs, obtained on the day of the yellow fever booster vaccination. The V gene is TRBV12-3 or TRBV12-4, the J gene TRBJ2-2; 8 nucleotides match TRBD1. The CDR3 reads CASTGQGPNTGELFF. The CDR3 DNA reads TGTGCCAGCACCGGACAGGGACCGAACACCGGGGAGCTGTTTTTT.